Detailed here is one TCR beta chain. What it binds is not known. The sample's time point: persistent/refractory GD, antithyroid drugs over 5 years with positive TRAb. The TCR library used RNA extracted from PBMCs. This sample was included in a study of regulatory T cells in long-lasting Graves disease. Study findings and constraints: Newly diagnosed disease favored TRBV20-1 and TRBJ2-1 over persistent disease. Peripheral blood alone, not thyroid tissue, underwent study. Persistent Graves' patients showed less TCR diversity than newly diagnosed patients showed.

This CDR3 has 12 amino acids. CDR1 SNHLY and CDR2 FYNNEI come from the germline V gene. The TCR beta library used iRepertoire HTBI primers with Arm-PCR amplification of CDR3. Each CDR3 protein is one row after TCRdb ran MiXCR on the multiplex PCR reads. The sample lists under 350,000 distinct CDR3 sequences; 20% to 25% were seen once. The TCR sequence derives from a female donor with Graves disease. The rearrangement uses TRBV2 and TRBJ2-4; 8 bases agree with TRBD2. The J call could be wrong; TRBJ2-1 is a better fit for the DNA end. The input for sequencing was peripheral blood mononuclear cells (PBMCs), taken when the disease was refractory, from a patient treated with antithyroid drugs. In DNA form, the CDR3 reads TGTGCCAGCCAGCGGGAGATTCCTGAGCAGTTCTTC. Its protein is CASQREIPEQFF.